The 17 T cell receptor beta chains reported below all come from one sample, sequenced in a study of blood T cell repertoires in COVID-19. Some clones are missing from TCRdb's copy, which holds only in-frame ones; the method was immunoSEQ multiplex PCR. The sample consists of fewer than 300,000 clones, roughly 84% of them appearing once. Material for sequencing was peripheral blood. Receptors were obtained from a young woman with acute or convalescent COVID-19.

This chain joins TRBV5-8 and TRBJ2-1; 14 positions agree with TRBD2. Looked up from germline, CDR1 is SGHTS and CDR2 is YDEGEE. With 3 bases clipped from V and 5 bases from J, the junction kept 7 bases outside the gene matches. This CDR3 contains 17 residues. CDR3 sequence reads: CASSSWGTSGRNNEQFF. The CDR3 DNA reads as TGTGCCAGCAGCTCATGGGGGACTAGCGGGAGAAACAATGAGCAGTTCTTC.

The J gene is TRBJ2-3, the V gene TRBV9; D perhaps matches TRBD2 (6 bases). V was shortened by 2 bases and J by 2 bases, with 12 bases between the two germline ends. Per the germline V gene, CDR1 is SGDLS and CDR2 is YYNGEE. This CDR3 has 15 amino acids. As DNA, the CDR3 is TGTGCCAGCAGCGTCACCCTAGCGCTCACAGATACGCAGTATTTT. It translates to CASSVTLALTDTQYF.

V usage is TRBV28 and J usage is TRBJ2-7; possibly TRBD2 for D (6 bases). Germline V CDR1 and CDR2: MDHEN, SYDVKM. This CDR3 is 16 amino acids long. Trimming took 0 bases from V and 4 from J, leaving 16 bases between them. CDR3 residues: CASSLWEAGRNYEQYF. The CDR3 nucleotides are TGTGCCAGCAGTTTATGGGAGGCAGGGAGGAATTACGAGCAGTACTTC.

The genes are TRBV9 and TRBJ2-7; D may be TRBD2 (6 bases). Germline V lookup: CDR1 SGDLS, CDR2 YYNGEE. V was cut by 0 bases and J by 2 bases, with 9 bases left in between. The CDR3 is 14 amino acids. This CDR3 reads CASSVDGRPYEQYF. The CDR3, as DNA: TGTGCCAGCAGCGTAGACGGGAGACCCTACGAGCAGTACTTC.

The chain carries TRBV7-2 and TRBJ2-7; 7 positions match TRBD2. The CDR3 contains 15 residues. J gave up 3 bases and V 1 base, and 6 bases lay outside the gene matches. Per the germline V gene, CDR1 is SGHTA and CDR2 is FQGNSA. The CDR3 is CASSLVGGPLYEQYF. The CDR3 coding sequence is TGTGCCAGCAGCTTAGTGGGAGGGCCTCTCTACGAGCAGTACTTC.

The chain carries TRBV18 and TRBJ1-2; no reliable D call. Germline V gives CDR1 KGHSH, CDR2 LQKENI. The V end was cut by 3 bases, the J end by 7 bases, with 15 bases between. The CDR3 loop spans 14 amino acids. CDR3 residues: CASSPGDQAGGYTF. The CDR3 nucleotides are TGTGCCAGCTCACCCGGCGACCAGGCAGGTGGCTACACCTTC.

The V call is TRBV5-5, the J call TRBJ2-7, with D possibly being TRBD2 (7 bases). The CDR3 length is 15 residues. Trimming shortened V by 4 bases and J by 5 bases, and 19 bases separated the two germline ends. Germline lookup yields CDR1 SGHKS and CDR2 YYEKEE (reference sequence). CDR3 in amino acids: CASSHPLSGGNEQYF. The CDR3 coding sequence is TGTGCCAGCAGCCACCCCTTATCGGGGGGCAACGAGCAGTACTTC.

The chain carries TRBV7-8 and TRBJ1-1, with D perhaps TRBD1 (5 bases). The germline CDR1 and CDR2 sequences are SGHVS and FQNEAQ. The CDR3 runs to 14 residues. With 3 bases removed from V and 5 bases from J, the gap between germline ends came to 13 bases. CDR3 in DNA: TGTGCCAGCAGCTTGGGGGGTCCAAAGACTGAAGCTTTCTTT. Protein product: CASSLGGPKTEAFF.

CDR3 region: CASSELPQASTDTQYF. CDR3 DNA: TGTGCCAGCAGTGAACTGCCGCAAGCGAGCACAGATACGCAGTATTTT. The rearrangement links TRBV6-4 to TRBJ2-3; no definite D call. This CDR3 has 16 residues. Germline V gene data show CDR1 as MRHNA and CDR2 as SNTAGT. V gave up 3 bases and J gave up 0 bases, with 13 bases separating them.

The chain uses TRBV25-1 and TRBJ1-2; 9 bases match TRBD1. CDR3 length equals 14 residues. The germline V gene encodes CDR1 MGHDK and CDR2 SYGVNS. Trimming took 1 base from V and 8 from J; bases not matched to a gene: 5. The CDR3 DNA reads TGTGCCAGCAGTGAATTCCGGACAGGGGAAGGCTACACCTTC. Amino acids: CASSEFRTGEGYTF.

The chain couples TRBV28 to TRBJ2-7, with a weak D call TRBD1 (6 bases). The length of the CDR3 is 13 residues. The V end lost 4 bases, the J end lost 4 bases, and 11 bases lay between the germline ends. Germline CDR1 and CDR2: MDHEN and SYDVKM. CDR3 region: CASSSADSYEQYF. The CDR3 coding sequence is TGTGCCAGCAGTTCCGCGGACAGTTACGAGCAGTACTTC.

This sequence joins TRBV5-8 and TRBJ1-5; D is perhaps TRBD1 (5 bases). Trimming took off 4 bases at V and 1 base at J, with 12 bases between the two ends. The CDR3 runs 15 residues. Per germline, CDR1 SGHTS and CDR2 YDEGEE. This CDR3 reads CASSPTVVSNQPQHF. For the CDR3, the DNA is TGTGCCAGCAGCCCGACAGTAGTAAGCAATCAGCCCCAGCATTTT.

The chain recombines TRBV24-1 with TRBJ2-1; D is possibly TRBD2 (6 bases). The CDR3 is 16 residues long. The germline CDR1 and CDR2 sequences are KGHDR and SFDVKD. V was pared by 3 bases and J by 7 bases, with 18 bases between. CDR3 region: CATSDPGTGARNEQFF. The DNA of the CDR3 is TGTGCCACCAGTGATCCTGGGACGGGAGCGCGTAATGAGCAGTTCTTC.

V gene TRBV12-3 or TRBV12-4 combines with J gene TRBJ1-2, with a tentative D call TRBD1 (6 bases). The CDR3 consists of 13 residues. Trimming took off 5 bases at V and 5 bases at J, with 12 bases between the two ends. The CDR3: CASSPLDRYGYTF. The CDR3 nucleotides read TGTGCCAGCAGTCCCTTGGACAGATATGGCTACACCTTC.

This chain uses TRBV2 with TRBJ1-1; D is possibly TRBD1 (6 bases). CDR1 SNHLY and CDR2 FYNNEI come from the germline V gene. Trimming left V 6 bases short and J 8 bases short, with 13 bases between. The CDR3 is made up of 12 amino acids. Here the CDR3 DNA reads TGTGCCAGCAGCGCAAACAGGGCCGAAGCTTTCTTT. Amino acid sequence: CASSANRAEAFF.

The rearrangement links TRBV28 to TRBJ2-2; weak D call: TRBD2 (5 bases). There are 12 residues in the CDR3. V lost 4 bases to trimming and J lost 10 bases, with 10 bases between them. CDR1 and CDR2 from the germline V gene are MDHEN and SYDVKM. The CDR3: CASSYQREELFF. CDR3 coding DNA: TGTGCCAGCAGTTATCAACGGGAGGAGCTGTTTTTT.

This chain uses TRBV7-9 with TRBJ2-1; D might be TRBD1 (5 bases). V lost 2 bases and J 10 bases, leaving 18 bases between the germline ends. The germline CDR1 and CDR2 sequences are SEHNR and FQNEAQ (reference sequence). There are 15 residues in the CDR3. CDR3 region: CASSLRSGLQGEQFF. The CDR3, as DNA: TGTGCCAGCAGCTTAAGGAGTGGGTTGCAGGGCGAGCAGTTCTTC.